This is a list of T cell receptor beta chains from one sample in a study of control samples from healthy donors and cancer patients. This table comes from immunoSEQ multiplex PCR, and its TCRdb copy is limited to in-frame clones, with some not included. The sample gives 130,000 or so clones, approximately 91% of which show up once; about 3.4% is in the top ten. Specimen: blood. These receptor sequences come from a man in his fifties or sixties in good health. Each CDR3 is given with its conserved first and last residue. Fields, in order: D gene, J gene, CDR3 length, V gene, clone size, CDR3 DNA, CDR3 protein. A D gene is named only where the DNA matches it firmly. Rows give clone size only sometimes, using once, few, many, or a class for an expanded clone.

. | TRBJ2-7 | 13 | TRBV28 | . | TGTGCCAGCAGTTTATCTAACCCCTACGAGCAGTACTTT | CASSLSNPYEQYF
. | TRBJ2-3 | 15 | TRBV5-5 | once | TGTGCCAGCAGCTTGGGGGGCGGCGTTGCAGATACGCAGTATTTT | CASSLGGGVADTQYF
TRBD2 | TRBJ2-7 | 16 | TRBV9 | . | TGTGCCAGCAGCGTGGGAGCGGGGGGCCGATCCTACGAGCAGTACTTC | CASSVGAGGRSYEQYF
. | TRBJ1-5 | 13 | TRBV2 | . | TGTGCCAGCAGCGAACATGTCTATCAGCCCCAGCATTTT | CASSEHVYQPQHF
. | TRBJ1-2 | 13 | TRBV11-2 | . | TGTGCCAGCAGCCGCCTTGGGGGACTTGGCTACACCTTC | CASSRLGGLGYTF
. | TRBJ2-5 | 15 | TRBV23-1 | . | TGCGCCAGCAGTCAATCGCGAGGGTACCAAGAGACCCAGTACTTC | CASSQSRGYQETQYF
. | TRBJ1-1 | 13 | TRBV7-8 | . | TGTGCCAGCAGCCCCAGAGCGACAGGTGAAGCTTTCTTT | CASSPRATGEAFF
. | TRBJ1-2 | 14 | TRBV28 | . | TGTGCCAGCAGTCCTAGGGGGGGCGGCTATGGCTACACCTTC | CASSPRGGGYGYTF
. | TRBJ2-5 | 12 | TRBV6-2/TRBV6-3 | . | TGTGCCAGCAGTTATGGGAGAGAGACCCAGTACTTC | CASSYGRETQYF
. | TRBJ2-7 | 15 | TRBV6-6 | . | TGTGCCAGCAGTTACTTGGCTGGGAGCTCCTACGAGCAGTACTTC | CASSYLAGSSYEQYF
. | TRBJ1-5 | 18 | TRBV19 | few | TGTGCCAGTAGTATAGGCAGAAACCTATTTTTACTCAATCAGCCCCAGCATTTT | CASSIGRNLFLLNQPQHF
. | TRBJ1-4 | 12 | TRBV2 | . | TGTGCCAGCCACAGGGTTTCTGGCGAGCTGTTTTTT | CASHRVSGELFF
TRBD2 | TRBJ2-3 | 15 | TRBV5-1 | few | TGCGCCAGCAGCTCCGGACTAGCCCTCGAAGATACGCAGTATTTT | CASSSGLALEDTQYF
. | TRBJ1-2 | 16 | TRBV24-1 | . | TGTGCCACCAGTGATACCACAGATGACCCGGAAAGGGGCTACACCTTC | CATSDTTDDPERGYTF
. | TRBJ1-2 | 12 | TRBV12-3/TRBV12-4 | . | TGTGCCAGCAGCCCTGGTGACTATGGCTACACCTTC | CASSPGDYGYTF
. | TRBJ2-3 | 18 | TRBV19 | . | TGTGCCAGTAGTATAGCTCAAGGAGCTGGGGGCTTAACAGATACGCAGTATTTT | CASSIAQGAGGLTDTQYF
TRBD2 | TRBJ2-2 | 19 | TRBV15 | . | TGTGCCACCAGCAGAGAAGCTGGGAGCGGGGGAGCTTCCGGTGGGGAGCTGTTTTTT | CATSREAGSGGASGGELFF
. | TRBJ1-5 | 14 | TRBV5-1 | once | TGCGCCAGCAGCTTGGGGAGTAGCAATCAGCCCCAGCATTTT | CASSLGSSNQPQHF
. | TRBJ1-2 | 13 | TRBV28 | . | TGTGCCAGCAGTTTAATTGTTAACTATGGCTACACCTTC | CASSLIVNYGYTF
TRBD1 | TRBJ2-3 | 14 | TRBV6-5 | . | TGTGCCAGCACCTCGGGACAGGGATACGATACGCAGTATTTT | CASTSGQGYDTQYF
. | TRBJ1-6 | 12 | TRBV30 | . | TGTGCCTGGAGTAGATACAATTCACCCCTCCACTTT | CAWSRYNSPLHF
. | TRBJ1-1 | 15 | TRBV3-1/TRBV3-2 | . | TGTGCCAGCAGCCAAGCACGAGGGTGGGACACTGAAGCTTTCTTT | CASSQARGWDTEAFF
. | TRBJ1-2 | 11 | TRBV29-1 | few | TGCAGCGTTGACGGGGTGTGGGGCTACACCTTC | CSVDGVWGYTF
. | TRBJ2-7 | 16 | TRBV9 | . | TGTGCCAGCAGCTCCTCAGCGGGCCTCTCTTCCTACGAGCAGTACTTC | CASSSSAGLSSYEQYF
. | TRBJ1-1 | 13 | TRBV11-2 | . | TGTGCCAGCAGCTTAGTACGCTGGACTGAAGCTTTCTTT | CASSLVRWTEAFF
TRBD1 | TRBJ1-4 | 16 | TRBV7-9 | . | TGTGCCAGCAGCTTAGGCCCGACAGGGGGGGATGAAAAACTGTTTTTT | CASSLGPTGGDEKLFF
. | TRBJ2-6 | 13 | TRBV7-8 | . | TGTGCCAGCAGCACCTCTGGGGCCAACGTCCTGACTTTC | CASSTSGANVLTF
. | TRBJ2-3 | 13 | TRBV27 | once | TGTGCCAGCAGAGGGGGGGGCTTAGATACGCAGTATTTT | CASRGGGLDTQYF
. | TRBJ2-2 | 14 | TRBV27 | . | TGTGCCAGCAGTTTATACAGGGAATACGGGGAGCTGTTTTTT | CASSLYREYGELFF
TRBD1 | TRBJ1-6 | 17 | TRBV5-1 | once | TGCGCCAGCGGCGGGACAGCCACCGATTATAATAATTCACCCCTCCACTTT | CASGGTATDYNNSPLHF
. | TRBJ1-1 | 14 | TRBV19 | . | TGTGCCAGTAGTATAGGGGGGGGTGTCACTGAAGCTTTCTTT | CASSIGGGVTEAFF
. | TRBJ1-1 | 11 | TRBV29-1 | . | TGCAGCGTTGTTGAGAACACTGAAGCTTTCTTT | CSVVENTEAFF
. | TRBJ1-5 | 15 | TRBV28 | . | TGTGCCAGCACCCTGGTCCCATTTGGGAATCAGCCCCAGCATTTT | CASTLVPFGNQPQHF
. | TRBJ2-1 | 17 | TRBV5-1 | . | TGCGCCAGCAGCTTGGGAGGCCGGTGGTATACCTACAATGAGCAGTTCTTC | CASSLGGRWYTYNEQFF
TRBD1 | TRBJ2-5 | 18 | TRBV2 | . | TGTGCCAGCAGTGACGACGGGACAGGGGGCGCGGACCAAGAGACCCAGTACTTC | CASSDDGTGGADQETQYF
. | TRBJ2-1 | 15 | TRBV5-1 | . | TGCGCCAGCATGCGCCGGGGATCGGCTGACAATGAGCAGTTCTTC | CASMRRGSADNEQFF
. | TRBJ1-3 | 15 | TRBV28 | . | TGTGCCAGCAGTTCCGGAGAGCCGTCCGGAAACACCATATATTTT | CASSSGEPSGNTIYF
. | TRBJ1-5 | 15 | TRBV4-1 | . | TGCGCCAGCAGCCAAGGGGTGGCGGGTAATCAGCCCCAGCATTTT | CASSQGVAGNQPQHF
TRBD2 | TRBJ2-7 | 16 | TRBV27 | . | TGTGCCAGCAGTCCCCCCCCAGCGGGGGGGAGTGGCGAGCAGTACTTC | CASSPPPAGGSGEQYF
. | TRBJ2-5 | 15 | TRBV6-6 | . | TGTGCCAGCAGTCCCTGGACCGGCCGGGGAGAGACCCAGTACTTC | CASSPWTGRGETQYF
TRBD2 | TRBJ2-2 | 20 | TRBV11-3 | . | TGTGCCAGCAGCTTAGATAAGTGGTCTAGCGGGGACGCGAACACCGGGGAGCTGTTTTTT | CASSLDKWSSGDANTGELFF
TRBD1 | TRBJ1-5 | 14 | TRBV28 | . | TGTGCCAGCAGCCCTACAGGGGGCGGTCAGCCCCAGCATTTT | CASSPTGGGQPQHF
TRBD1 | TRBJ2-1 | 15 | TRBV24-1 | . | TGTGCCACCAGTGATCCGGGACAGGGGGTCGATGAGCAGTTCTTC | CATSDPGQGVDEQFF
. | TRBJ1-1 | 14 | TRBV7-9 | . | TGTGCCAGCAGCTTAGATCAGGGATCCACTGAAGCTTTCTTT | CASSLDQGSTEAFF
. | TRBJ1-5 | 14 | TRBV9 | . | TGTGCCAGCAGCCTGATGGGGGGCGAACAGCCCCAGCATTTT | CASSLMGGEQPQHF
. | TRBJ1-6 | 15 | TRBV5-1 | . | TGCGCCAGCAGCTTGGAGGTGCAGGAAAATTCACCCCTCCACTTT | CASSLEVQENSPLHF
TRBD1 | TRBJ1-6 | 15 | TRBV5-6 | . | TGTGCCAGCAGCCGGGACAGGGGGCAAAAGTCACCCCTCCACTTT | CASSRDRGQKSPLHF
. | TRBJ2-5 | 14 | TRBV5-1 | . | TGCGCCAGCAGCCCGCGCAGTACCCAAGAGACCCAGTACTTC | CASSPRSTQETQYF
TRBD1 | TRBJ1-2 | 17 | TRBV5-4 | once | TGTGCCAGCAATCCTGGGACAGACTCAGCTGCTAACTATGGCTACACCTTC | CASNPGTDSAANYGYTF
. | TRBJ2-7 | 15 | TRBV19 | . | TGTGCCAGTAGTATTGGATACCGAGGGTCCTACGAGCAGTACTTC | CASSIGYRGSYEQYF
. | TRBJ2-2 | 16 | TRBV7-2 | . | TGTGCCAGCGGCTTATTCAGGGTCCGGAACACCGGGGAGCTGTTTTTT | CASGLFRVRNTGELFF
. | TRBJ2-1 | 15 | TRBV7-8 | . | TGTGCCAGCAGCTTACGGGGGGCTTTGGACAATGAGCAGTTCTTC | CASSLRGALDNEQFF
. | TRBJ1-1 | 13 | TRBV13 | . | TGTGCCAGCAGCCCGAGACCGAACACTGAAGCTTTCTTT | CASSPRPNTEAFF
TRBD1 | TRBJ1-5 | 14 | TRBV19 | . | TGTGCCAGTGAAAAGGGACAGGGAAGCCAGCCCCAGCATTTT | CASEKGQGSQPQHF
. | TRBJ2-3 | 14 | TRBV14 | . | TGTGCCAGCAGCCGTAGCGCTAGCACAGATACGCAGTATTTT | CASSRSASTDTQYF
. | TRBJ2-7 | 12 | TRBV28 | . | TGTGCCAGCAGCCTTGGGACCTACGAGCAGTACTTC | CASSLGTYEQYF
TRBD1 | TRBJ1-2 | 16 | TRBV30 | . | TGTGCCTGGCGAAACGGTCCGGGACAGGGGAACTATGGCTACACCTTC | CAWRNGPGQGNYGYTF
. | TRBJ2-7 | 13 | TRBV2 | . | TGTGCCAGCAGTGGTGGGAATTCCTACGAGCAGTACTTC | CASSGGNSYEQYF
. | TRBJ1-6 | 16 | TRBV2 | . | TGTGCCAGCAGTGCCGGTCGGGGAGTCTATAATTCACCCCTCCACTTT | CASSAGRGVYNSPLHF